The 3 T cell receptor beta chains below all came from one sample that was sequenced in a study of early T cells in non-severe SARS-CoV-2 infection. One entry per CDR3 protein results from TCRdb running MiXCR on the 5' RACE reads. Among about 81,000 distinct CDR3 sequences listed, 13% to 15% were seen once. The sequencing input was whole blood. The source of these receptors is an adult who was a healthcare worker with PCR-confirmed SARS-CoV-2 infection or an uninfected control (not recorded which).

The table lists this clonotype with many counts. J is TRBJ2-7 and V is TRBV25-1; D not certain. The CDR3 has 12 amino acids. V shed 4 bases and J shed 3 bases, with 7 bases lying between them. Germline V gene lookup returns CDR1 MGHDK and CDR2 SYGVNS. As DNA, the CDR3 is TGTGCCAGCAGTGGAGACCTCTACGAGCAGTACTTC. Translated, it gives CASSGDLYEQYF.

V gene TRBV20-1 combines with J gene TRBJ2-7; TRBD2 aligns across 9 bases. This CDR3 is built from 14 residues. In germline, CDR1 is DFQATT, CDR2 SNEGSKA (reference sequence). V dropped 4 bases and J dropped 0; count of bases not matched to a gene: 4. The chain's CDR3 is CSAIPSGASYEQYF. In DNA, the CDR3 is TGCAGTGCTATACCTAGCGGGGCCTCCTACGAGCAGTACTTC.

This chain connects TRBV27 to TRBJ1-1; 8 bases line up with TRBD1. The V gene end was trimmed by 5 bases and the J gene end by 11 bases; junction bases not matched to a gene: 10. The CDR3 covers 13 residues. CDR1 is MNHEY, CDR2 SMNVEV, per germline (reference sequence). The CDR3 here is CASSPRQGQAAFF. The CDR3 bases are TGTGCCAGCAGTCCGCGACAGGGGCAGGCCGCTTTCTTT.